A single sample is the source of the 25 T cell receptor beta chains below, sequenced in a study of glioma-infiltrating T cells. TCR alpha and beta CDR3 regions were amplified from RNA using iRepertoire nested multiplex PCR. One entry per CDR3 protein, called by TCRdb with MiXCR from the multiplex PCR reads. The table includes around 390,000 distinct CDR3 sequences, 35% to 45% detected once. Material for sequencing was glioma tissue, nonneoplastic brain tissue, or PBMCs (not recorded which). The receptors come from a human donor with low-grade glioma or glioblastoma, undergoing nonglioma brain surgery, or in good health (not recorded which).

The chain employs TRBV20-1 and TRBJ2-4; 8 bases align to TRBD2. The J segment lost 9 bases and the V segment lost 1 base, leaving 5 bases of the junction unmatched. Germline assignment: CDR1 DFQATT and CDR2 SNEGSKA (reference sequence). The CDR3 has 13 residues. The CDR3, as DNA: TGCAGTGCTAGAGCGGGAGGGCCGGGCATTCAGTACTTC. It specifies CSARAGGPGIQYF.

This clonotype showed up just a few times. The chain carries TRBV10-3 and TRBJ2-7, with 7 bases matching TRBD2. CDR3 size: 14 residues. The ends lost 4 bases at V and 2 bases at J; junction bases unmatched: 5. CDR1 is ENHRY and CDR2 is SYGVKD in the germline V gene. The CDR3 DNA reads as TGTGCCATCAGTGTCGTCGGGGGGACCTACGAGCAGTACTTC. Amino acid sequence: CAISVVGGTYEQYF.

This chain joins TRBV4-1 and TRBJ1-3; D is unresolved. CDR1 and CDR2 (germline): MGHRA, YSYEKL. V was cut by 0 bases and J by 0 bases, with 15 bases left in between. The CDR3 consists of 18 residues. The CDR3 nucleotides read TGCGCCAGCAGCCAAGAACAACGAGGAAGGAGCTCTGGAAACACCATATATTTT. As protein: CASSQEQRGRSSGNTIYF.

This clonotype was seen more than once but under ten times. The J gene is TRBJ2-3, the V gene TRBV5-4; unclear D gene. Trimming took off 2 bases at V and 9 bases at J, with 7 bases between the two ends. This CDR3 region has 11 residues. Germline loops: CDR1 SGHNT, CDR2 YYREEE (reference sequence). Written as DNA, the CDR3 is TGTGCCAGCAGCTTATACCAAACGCAGTATTTT. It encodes CASSLYQTQYF.

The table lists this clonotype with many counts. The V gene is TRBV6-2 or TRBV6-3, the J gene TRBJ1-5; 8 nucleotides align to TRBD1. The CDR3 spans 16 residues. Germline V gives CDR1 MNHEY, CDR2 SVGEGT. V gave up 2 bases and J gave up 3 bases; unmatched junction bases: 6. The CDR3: CASSYPGQGLNQPQHF. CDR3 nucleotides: TGTGCCAGCAGTTACCCAGGACAGGGCCTCAATCAGCCCCAGCATTTT.

CDR3: CASSQEDRAPDTQYF. DNA of the CDR3: TGCGCCAGCAGCCAAGAGGACAGGGCCCCAGATACGCAGTATTTT. The chain carries TRBV4-1 and TRBJ2-3; TRBD1 matches 8 bases. Germline CDR1 MGHRA, CDR2 YSYEKL. The V segment lost 0 bases and the J segment 4 bases; nucleotides outside the gene matches: 3. This CDR3 is 15 amino acids long.

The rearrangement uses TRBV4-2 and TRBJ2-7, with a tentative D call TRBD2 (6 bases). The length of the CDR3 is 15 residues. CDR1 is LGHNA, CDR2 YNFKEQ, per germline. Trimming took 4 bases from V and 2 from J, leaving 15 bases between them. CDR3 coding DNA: TGTGCCAGCAGCCGGCTACCGGGACTTGCCTACGAGCAGTACTTC. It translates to CASSRLPGLAYEQYF.

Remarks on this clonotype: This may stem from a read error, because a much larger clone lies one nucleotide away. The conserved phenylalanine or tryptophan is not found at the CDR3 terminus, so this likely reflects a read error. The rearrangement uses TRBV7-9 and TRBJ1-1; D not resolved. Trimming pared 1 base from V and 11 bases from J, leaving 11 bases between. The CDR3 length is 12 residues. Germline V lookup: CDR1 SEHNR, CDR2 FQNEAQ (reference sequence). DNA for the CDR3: TGTGCCAGCAGCTTAGTTATCCCTGGCGCTTTCCTT. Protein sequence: CASSLVIPGAFL.

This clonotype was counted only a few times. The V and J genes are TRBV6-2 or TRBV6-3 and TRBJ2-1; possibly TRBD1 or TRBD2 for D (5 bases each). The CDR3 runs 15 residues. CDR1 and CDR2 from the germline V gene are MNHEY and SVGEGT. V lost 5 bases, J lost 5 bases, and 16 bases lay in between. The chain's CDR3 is CASSPTEQGHNEQFF. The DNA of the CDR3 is TGTGCCAGCAGTCCCACTGAGCAGGGACACAATGAGCAGTTCTTC.

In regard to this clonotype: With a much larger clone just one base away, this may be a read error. Written as DNA, the CDR3 is TGTGCCAGCAGTTTAAGCAGGGCAACTAATGAAAAAATGTTTTTT. Amino acid sequence: CASSLSRATNEKMFF. This sequence joins TRBV28 and TRBJ1-4; D might be TRBD1 (5 bases). The CDR3 consists of 15 residues. Germline CDR1 is MDHEN and CDR2 is SYDVKM.

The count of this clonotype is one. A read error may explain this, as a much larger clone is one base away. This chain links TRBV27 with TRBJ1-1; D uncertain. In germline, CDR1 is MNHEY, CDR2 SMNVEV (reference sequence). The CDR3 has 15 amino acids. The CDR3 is CASGLFSGSRTEAFF. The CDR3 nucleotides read TGTGCCAGCGGTTTATTCTCTGGGAGCCGCACTGAAGCTTTCTTT.

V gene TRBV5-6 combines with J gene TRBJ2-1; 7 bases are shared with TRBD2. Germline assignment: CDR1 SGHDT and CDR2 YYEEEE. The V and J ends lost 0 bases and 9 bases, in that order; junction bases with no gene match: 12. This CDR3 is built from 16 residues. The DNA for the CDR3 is TGTGCCAGCAGCTTGGCCAGCGGGACCAGCCGGGGTGAGCAGTTCTTC. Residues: CASSLASGTSRGEQFF.

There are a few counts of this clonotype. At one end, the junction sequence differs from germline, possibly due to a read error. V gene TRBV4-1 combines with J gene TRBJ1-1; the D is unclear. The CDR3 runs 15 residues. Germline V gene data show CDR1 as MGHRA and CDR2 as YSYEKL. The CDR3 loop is CASSGAMGLNTEAFF. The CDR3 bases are TGTGCCAGCAGTGGAGCTATGGGGTTGAACACTGAAGCTTTCTTT.

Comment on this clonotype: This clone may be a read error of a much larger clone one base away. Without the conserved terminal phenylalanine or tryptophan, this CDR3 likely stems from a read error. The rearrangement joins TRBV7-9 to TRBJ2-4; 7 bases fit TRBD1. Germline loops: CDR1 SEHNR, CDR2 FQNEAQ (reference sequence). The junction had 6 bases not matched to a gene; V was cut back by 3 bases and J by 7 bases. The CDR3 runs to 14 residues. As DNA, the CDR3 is TGTGCCAGCAGCTTCACAGGGGTTGCGAACATTCAGTACTCC. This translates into CASSFTGVANIQYS.

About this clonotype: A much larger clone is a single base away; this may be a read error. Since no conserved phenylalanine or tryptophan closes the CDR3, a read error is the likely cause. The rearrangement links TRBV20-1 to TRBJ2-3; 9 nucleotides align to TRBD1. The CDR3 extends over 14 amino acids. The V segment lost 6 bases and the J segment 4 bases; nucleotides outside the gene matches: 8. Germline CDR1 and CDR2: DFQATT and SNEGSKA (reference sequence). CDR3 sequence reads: CSAFTGGASDTQYS. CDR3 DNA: TGCAGTGCATTTACAGGGGGCGCCTCAGATACGCAGTATTCT.

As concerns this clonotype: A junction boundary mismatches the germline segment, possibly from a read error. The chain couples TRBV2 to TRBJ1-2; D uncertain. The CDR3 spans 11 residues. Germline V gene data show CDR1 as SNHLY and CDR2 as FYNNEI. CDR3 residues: CTSSVLYGYTF. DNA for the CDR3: TGTACCAGCAGTGTTCTCTATGGCTACACCTTC.

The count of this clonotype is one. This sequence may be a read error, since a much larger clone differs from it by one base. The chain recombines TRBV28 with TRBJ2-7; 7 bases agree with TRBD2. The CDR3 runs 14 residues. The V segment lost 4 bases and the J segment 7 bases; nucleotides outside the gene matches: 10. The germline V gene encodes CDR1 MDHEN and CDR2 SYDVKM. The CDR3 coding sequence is TGTGCCAGCAGTTACAGCGGGAACTTCAATGAGCAGTACTTC. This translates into CASSYSGNFNEQYF.

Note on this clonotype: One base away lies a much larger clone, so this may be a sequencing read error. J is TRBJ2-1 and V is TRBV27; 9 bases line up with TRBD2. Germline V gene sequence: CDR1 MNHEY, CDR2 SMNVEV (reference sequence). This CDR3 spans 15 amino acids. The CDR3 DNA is TGTGCCAGCAGTTCACTAGCGGGCTCCTGCAATGAGCAGTTCTTC. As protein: CASSSLAGSCNEQFF.

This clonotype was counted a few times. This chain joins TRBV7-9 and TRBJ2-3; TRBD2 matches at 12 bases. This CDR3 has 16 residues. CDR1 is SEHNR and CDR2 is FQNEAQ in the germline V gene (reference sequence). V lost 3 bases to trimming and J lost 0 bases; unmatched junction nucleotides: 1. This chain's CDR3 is CASSFGTSGSTDTQYF. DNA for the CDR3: TGTGCCAGCAGCTTCGGGACTAGCGGGAGCACAGATACGCAGTATTTT.

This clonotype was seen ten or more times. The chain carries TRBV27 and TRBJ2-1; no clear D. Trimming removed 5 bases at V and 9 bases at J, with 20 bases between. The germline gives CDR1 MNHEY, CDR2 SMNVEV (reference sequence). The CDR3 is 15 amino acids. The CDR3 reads CASSPLRLAIGEQFF. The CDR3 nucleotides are TGTGCCAGCAGTCCCCTCCGTCTCGCAATCGGTGAGCAGTTCTTC.

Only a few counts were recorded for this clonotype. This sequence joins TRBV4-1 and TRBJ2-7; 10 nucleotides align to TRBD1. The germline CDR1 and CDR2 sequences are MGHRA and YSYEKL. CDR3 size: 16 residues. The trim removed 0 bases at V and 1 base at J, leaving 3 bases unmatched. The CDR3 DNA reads TGCGCCAGCAGCCAAGAGTGGACAGGGGGTTCCTACGAGCAGTACTTC. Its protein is CASSQEWTGGSYEQYF.

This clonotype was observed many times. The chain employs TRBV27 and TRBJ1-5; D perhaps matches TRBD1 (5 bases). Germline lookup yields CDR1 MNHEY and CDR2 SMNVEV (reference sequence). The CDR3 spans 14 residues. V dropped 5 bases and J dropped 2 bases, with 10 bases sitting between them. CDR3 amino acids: CASSPVGGNQPQHF. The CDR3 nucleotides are TGTGCCAGCAGTCCCGTAGGGGGCAATCAGCCCCAGCATTTT.

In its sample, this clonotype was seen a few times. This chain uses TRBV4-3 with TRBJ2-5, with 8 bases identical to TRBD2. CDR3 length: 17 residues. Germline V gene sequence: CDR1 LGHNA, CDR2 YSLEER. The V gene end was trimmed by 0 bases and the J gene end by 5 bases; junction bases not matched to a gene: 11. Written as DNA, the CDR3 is TGCGCCAGCAGCCAAGATCGAGACGGGGGGGCGAGGGAGACCCAGTACTTC. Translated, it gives CASSQDRDGGARETQYF.

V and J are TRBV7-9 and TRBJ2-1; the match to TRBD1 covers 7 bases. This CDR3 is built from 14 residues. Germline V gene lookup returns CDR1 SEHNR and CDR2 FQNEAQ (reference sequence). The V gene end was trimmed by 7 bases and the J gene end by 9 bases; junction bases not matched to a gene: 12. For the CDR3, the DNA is TGTGCCAGCATCAGGACAGGTCTAGAGATTGAGCAGTTCTTC. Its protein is CASIRTGLEIEQFF.

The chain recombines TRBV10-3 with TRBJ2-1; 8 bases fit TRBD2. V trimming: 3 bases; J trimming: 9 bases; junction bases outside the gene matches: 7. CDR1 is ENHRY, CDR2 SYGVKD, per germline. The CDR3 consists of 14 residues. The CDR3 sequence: CAISEPGLVREQFF. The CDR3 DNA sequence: TGTGCCATCAGTGAACCGGGACTAGTTCGTGAGCAGTTCTTC.